The 30 T cell receptor beta chains below all came from one sample that was sequenced in a study of cytomegalovirus exposure and HLA in healthy donors. Use of 60 Vbeta and 13 Jbeta primers characterized the PCR. This table comes from immunoSEQ multiplex PCR, and its TCRdb copy is limited to in-frame clones, with some not included. The sample records 80,000 to 100,000 clones, around 73% being singletons. The sample consisted of PBMCs. The source is a man aged 40-50 years in good health and CMV-seronegative.

Only a few counts were recorded for this clone. The V and J genes are TRBV28 and TRBJ1-6, with 7 bases aligning to TRBD1. Germline CDR1 reads MDHEN; CDR2 reads SYDVKM. The CDR3 is made up of 13 amino acids. V lost 8 bases to trimming and J lost 8 bases; unmatched junction nucleotides: 6. The CDR3 sequence: CASEQGPDSPLHF. The CDR3 coding sequence is TGTGCCAGCGAACAGGGGCCGGATTCACCCCTCCACTTT.

This chain links TRBV28 with TRBJ1-5; D is unclear. The CDR3 covers 12 residues. Germline V gene data show CDR1 as MDHEN and CDR2 as SYDVKM. The V end was cut by 8 bases, the J end by 7 bases, with 12 bases between. The CDR3 sequence is CASLGSWQPQHF. In DNA, the CDR3 is TGTGCCAGCCTCGGGAGTTGGCAGCCCCAGCATTTT.

The V gene is TRBV5-1, the J gene TRBJ2-7; possibly TRBD2 for D (5 bases). This CDR3 comprises 16 residues. V shed 0 bases and J shed 7 bases, with 20 bases lying between them. The V gene's germline CDR1 is SGHRS and CDR2 YFSETQ. In DNA, the CDR3 is TGCGCCAGCAGCTTGGGTCTCGGGCGGGTCGATGGGGAGCAGTACTTC. The encoded protein is CASSLGLGRVDGEQYF.

V is TRBV10-1 and J is TRBJ1-1; 9 bases match TRBD1. Germline values: CDR1 WNHNN, CDR2 SYGVQD (reference sequence). Losses at the gene ends were 2 bases for V and 4 bases for J; bases not matched to a gene: 5. The CDR3 loop spans 15 amino acids. This CDR3 reads CASSETRTGATEAFF. In DNA, the CDR3 is TGCGCCAGCAGTGAGACCCGGACAGGGGCCACTGAAGCTTTCTTT.

This clone appeared a few times. The chain couples TRBV2 to TRBJ2-1; a possible D gene is TRBD2 (5 bases). Trimming pared 3 bases from V and 0 bases from J, leaving 9 bases between. In germline, CDR1 is SNHLY, CDR2 FYNNEI. The CDR3 is 15 amino acids. The CDR3 here is CASSDVGSSYNEQFF. CDR3 in DNA: TGTGCCAGCAGTGACGTGGGGAGCTCCTACAATGAGCAGTTCTTC.

V usage is TRBV7-9 and J usage is TRBJ2-1, with a tentative D call TRBD2 (5 bases). The germline V gene has CDR1 SEHNR and CDR2 FQNEAQ (reference sequence). This CDR3 contains 17 residues. With 3 bases removed from V and 5 bases from J, the gap between germline ends came to 20 bases. The CDR3 protein is CASSLNEGVVSHNEQFF. The CDR3 bases are TGTGCCAGCAGCTTGAACGAGGGAGTGGTGTCCCACAATGAGCAGTTCTTC.

The chain recombines TRBV28 with TRBJ2-5; TRBD1 agrees at 7 bases. The CDR3 runs 15 residues. Unmatched junction bases numbered 7, after V lost 2 bases and J lost 4 bases. Germline CDR1 reads MDHEN; CDR2 reads SYDVKM. The CDR3 spells CASSLPTGPPETQYF. Here the CDR3 DNA reads TGTGCCAGCAGTTTACCGACAGGGCCCCCAGAGACCCAGTACTTC.

The rearrangement links TRBV11-3 to TRBJ2-3; 8 bases fit TRBD2. Germline V gene sequence: CDR1 SGHNT, CDR2 YENEEA. CDR3 size: 14 residues. Unmatched junction bases numbered 7, after V lost 5 bases and J lost 6 bases. CDR3 in amino acids: CASSLSGGPDTQYF. The CDR3 nucleotides read TGTGCCAGCAGCCTGAGCGGGGGTCCGGATACGCAGTATTTT. Using reference TRBV11-3 and TRBJ2-3 for the parts outside the CDR3, the full variable domain is EAGVVQSPRYKIIEKKQPVAFWCNPISGHNTLYWYLQNLGQGPELLIRYENEEAVDDSQLPKDRFSAERLKGVDSTLKIQPAELGDSAVYLCASSLSGGPDTQYFGPGTRLTVL.

The chain employs TRBV9 and TRBJ2-2; D might be TRBD1 (5 bases). Trimming stripped 2 bases from V and 8 bases from J, with 7 bases between. This CDR3 is 12 amino acids long. Germline assignment: CDR1 SGDLS and CDR2 YYNGEE. The CDR3 loop is CASSVTAGELFF. CDR3 sequence (DNA): TGTGCCAGCAGCGTGACAGCTGGGGAGCTGTTTTTT. The full variable domain, completed using reference TRBV9 and TRBJ2-2, is DSGVTQTPKHLITATGQRVTLRCSPRSGDLSVYWYQQSLDQGLQFLIQYYNGEERAKGNILERFSAQQFPDLHSELNLSSLELGDSALYFCASSVTAGELFFGEGSRLTVL.

The rearrangement uses TRBV9 and TRBJ2-7; possibly TRBD1 for D (6 bases). The germline V gene has CDR1 SGDLS and CDR2 YYNGEE. The CDR3 loop spans 14 amino acids. V lost 0 bases to trimming and J lost 0 bases, with 7 bases between them. CDR3 in amino acids: CASSVEDSSYEQYF. CDR3 nucleotide sequence: TGTGCCAGCAGCGTAGAGGACAGCTCCTACGAGCAGTACTTC.

The rearrangement joins TRBV14 to TRBJ1-1; D is unresolved. Germline V gene data show CDR1 as SGHDN and CDR2 as FVKESK. V shed 3 bases and J shed 10 bases, with 15 bases lying between them. This CDR3 region has 13 residues. DNA for the CDR3: TGTGCCAGCAGCCAGTTACGATATGAGAGAGCTTTCTTT. Translating it yields CASSQLRYERAFF.

The CDR3 bases are TGCGCCAGCAGCGAACAGGGGGCGCCGGGCACTGAAGCTTTCTTT. Protein product: CASSEQGAPGTEAFF. The chain links TRBV5-1 to TRBJ1-1; 9 positions agree with TRBD1. V was clipped by 4 bases and J by 4 bases; unmatched bases: 8. Looked up from germline, CDR1 is SGHRS and CDR2 is YFSETQ. The CDR3 consists of 15 residues.

This clone has a single count. The rearrangement joins TRBV6-1 to TRBJ2-2; TRBD1 might be the D (5 bases). The germline CDR1 and CDR2 sequences are MNHNS and SASEGT. This CDR3 has 15 residues. Trimming took off 9 bases at V and 4 bases at J, with 18 bases between the two ends. Here the CDR3 DNA reads TGTGCCAGTGTGGGCCAGGGTCTCGGCACCGGGGAGCTGTTTTTT. It is translated as CASVGQGLGTGELFF.

This CDR3 is CASSLSRAYTEAFF. CDR3 sequence (DNA): TGCGCCAGCAGCTTGAGCAGGGCCTACACTGAAGCTTTCTTT. The rearrangement joins TRBV5-1 to TRBJ1-1; a weak D match, TRBD1 (5 bases). Between the trimmed V and J ends, which lost 1 base and 3 bases, there was a span of 10 bases. The CDR3 loop spans 14 amino acids. Germline CDR1 and CDR2: SGHRS and YFSETQ.

CDR3: CASSTLTGMETQYF. CDR3 bases: TGTGCCAGCAGCACCTTGACAGGGATGGAGACCCAGTACTTC. The chain has TRBV5-4 and TRBJ2-5, with 7 bases that match TRBD1. Germline values: CDR1 SGHNT, CDR2 YYREEE (reference sequence). CDR3 length: 14 amino acids. The V and J ends lost 4 bases and 5 bases, in that order; junction bases with no gene match: 8.

The rearrangement links TRBV2 to TRBJ2-3; maybe TRBD2 (5 bases). Trimming shortened V by 6 bases and J by 1 base, and 14 bases separated the two germline ends. The CDR3 is made up of 15 amino acids. Per the germline V gene, CDR1 is SNHLY and CDR2 is FYNNEI. The CDR3 sequence is CASRITGIGTDTQYF. For the CDR3, the DNA is TGTGCCAGCAGGATAACGGGGATCGGCACAGATACGCAGTATTTT.

The V and J genes are TRBV11-2 and TRBJ1-1; D gene unclear. Germline V gene data show CDR1 as SGHAT and CDR2 as FQNNGV. Trimming left V 1 base short and J 3 bases short, with 12 bases between. This CDR3 contains 15 residues. CDR3 coding DNA: TGTGCCAGCAGCTTAGCTCCCGGGAGCGACACTGAAGCTTTCTTT. It translates to CASSLAPGSDTEAFF.

The chain links TRBV11-2 to TRBJ2-3, with a possible D match to TRBD2 (5 bases). Trimming left V 4 bases short and J 0 bases short, with 11 bases between. Looked up from germline, CDR1 is SGHAT and CDR2 is FQNNGV. CDR3 length: 15 amino acids. The chain's CDR3 is CASSSAGKSTDTQYF. Here the CDR3 DNA reads TGTGCCAGCAGCTCGGCGGGCAAAAGCACAGATACGCAGTATTTT.

The rearrangement joins TRBV30 to TRBJ1-4; 9 bases are shared with TRBD1. Germline CDR1 is GTSNPN and CDR2 is SVGIG (reference sequence). There are 15 residues in the CDR3. J was trimmed by 8 bases and V by 3 bases; bases with no gene match: 10. The CDR3 reads CAWRSTQGAREKLFF. DNA for the CDR3: TGTGCCTGGAGGAGCACACAGGGGGCGCGGGAAAAACTGTTTTTT. The full variable domain, rest sourced from reference TRBV30 and TRBJ1-4, is SQTIHQWPATLVQPVGSPLSLECTVEGTSNPNLYWYRQAAGRGLQLLFYSVGIGQISSEVPQNLSASRPQDRQFILSSKKLLLSDSGFYLCAWRSTQGAREKLFFGSGTQLSVL.

The chain uses TRBV30 and TRBJ2-5, with 11 nucleotides matching TRBD2. CDR3 length: 15 residues. Germline values: CDR1 GTSNPN, CDR2 SVGIG (reference sequence). V lost 0 bases and J lost 4; bases outside the gene matches: 4. The CDR3 nucleotides read TGTGCCTGGAGTGTACTAGCGGGAGCCCCAGAGACCCAGTACTTC. Amino acid sequence: CAWSVLAGAPETQYF.

The J gene is TRBJ1-2, the V gene TRBV2; a weak D match, TRBD1 (5 bases). Germline lookup yields CDR1 SNHLY and CDR2 FYNNEI. The CDR3 extends over 12 amino acids. V was clipped by 7 bases and J by 4 bases, with 10 bases between them. In DNA, the CDR3 is TGTGCCAGCAACATCGGGGGCTATGGCTACACCTTC. This sequence encodes CASNIGGYGYTF.

The chain has TRBV28 and TRBJ2-7, with D unclear. CDR1 is MDHEN, CDR2 SYDVKM, per germline. The CDR3 has 10 residues. V was shortened by 7 bases and J by 3 bases, with 4 bases between the two germline ends. Here the CDR3 reads CASKRYEQYF. The DNA of the CDR3 is TGTGCCAGCAAGCGCTACGAGCAGTACTTC.

The rearrangement uses TRBV18 and TRBJ2-7, with 9 bases that match TRBD2. Germline CDR1 is KGHSH and CDR2 is LQKENI. The CDR3 runs to 19 residues. The V and J ends lost 2 bases and 0 bases, in that order; junction bases with no gene match: 14. The CDR3 DNA follows: TGTGCCAGCTCACCATTCCCTGCTAGCGGGACAACTACCTCCTACGAGCAGTACTTC. Translated, it gives CASSPFPASGTTTSYEQYF.

The V and J genes are TRBV13 and TRBJ2-7; D unclear. The CDR3 runs 12 residues. The germline gives CDR1 PRHDT, CDR2 FYEKMQ (reference sequence). The V gene lost 5 bases and the J gene lost 6 bases, with 11 bases spanning the gap. In DNA, the CDR3 is TGTGCCAGCAGCATAAACTCGGGCGAGCAGTACTTC. Translation gives CASSINSGEQYF.

V gene TRBV27 combines with J gene TRBJ2-7; 8 positions match TRBD1. V shed 3 bases and J 0 bases; nucleotides not matched to a gene: 7. The CDR3 has 16 amino acids. Germline V gene data show CDR1 as MNHEY and CDR2 as SMNVEV (reference sequence). The CDR3 coding sequence is TGTGCCAGCAGTTTTGTCCGGGACAGGTTCTCCTACGAGCAGTACTTC. Encoded protein: CASSFVRDRFSYEQYF.

This rearrangement joins TRBV7-3 to TRBJ2-2, with TRBD1 as a possible D gene (6 bases). The germline V and J ends were trimmed by 4 bases and 6 bases, with 9 bases remaining between them. The CDR3 sequence is 13 residues long. Germline loops: CDR1 SGHTA, CDR2 FQGTGA. The CDR3 spells CASSSYRAGELFF. CDR3 nucleotides: TGTGCCAGCAGCTCGTACAGGGCCGGGGAGCTGTTTTTT.

This chain uses TRBV5-1 with TRBJ2-6; TRBD1 might be the D (7 bases). Trimming shortened V by 7 bases and J by 5 bases, and 13 bases separated the two germline ends. CDR1 SGHRS and CDR2 YFSETQ come from the germline V gene. CDR3 length: 14 residues. The CDR3 here is CASQGGLRANVLTF. The CDR3 DNA follows: TGCGCCAGCCAGGGGGGCCTTAGGGCCAACGTCCTGACTTTC.

V gene TRBV30 combines with J gene TRBJ1-3, with no clear D. Between the trimmed V and J ends, which lost 0 bases and 4 bases, there was a span of 13 bases. This CDR3 is built from 15 residues. The germline V gene has CDR1 GTSNPN and CDR2 SVGIG (reference sequence). CDR3 sequence: CAWSVLRVRGNTIYF. The CDR3 nucleotides read TGTGCCTGGAGTGTACTGAGGGTCAGAGGAAACACCATATATTTT.

The chain carries TRBV6-6 and TRBJ2-1; D not resolved. The CDR3 contains 15 residues. Trimming shortened V by 6 bases and J by 2 bases, and 14 bases separated the two germline ends. The germline V gene has CDR1 MNHNY and CDR2 SVGAGI (reference sequence). CDR3 loop: CASRLDWSAYNEQFF. CDR3 sequence (DNA): TGTGCCAGCAGGCTAGATTGGAGCGCCTACAATGAGCAGTTCTTC.

This rearrangement joins TRBV9 to TRBJ1-2; 8 bases are shared with TRBD1. V was pared by 0 bases and J by 4 bases, with 5 bases of the junction left unmatched. The CDR3 consists of 15 residues. CDR1 is SGDLS, CDR2 YYNGEE, per germline. CDR3 residues: CASSVVGQGAYGYTF. DNA for the CDR3: TGTGCCAGCAGCGTAGTAGGACAGGGCGCCTATGGCTACACCTTC. Using reference TRBV9 and TRBJ1-2 for the parts outside the CDR3, the full variable domain is DSGVTQTPKHLITATGQRVTLRCSPRSGDLSVYWYQQSLDQGLQFLIQYYNGEERAKGNILERFSAQQFPDLHSELNLSSLELGDSALYFCASSVVGQGAYGYTFGSGTRLTVV.